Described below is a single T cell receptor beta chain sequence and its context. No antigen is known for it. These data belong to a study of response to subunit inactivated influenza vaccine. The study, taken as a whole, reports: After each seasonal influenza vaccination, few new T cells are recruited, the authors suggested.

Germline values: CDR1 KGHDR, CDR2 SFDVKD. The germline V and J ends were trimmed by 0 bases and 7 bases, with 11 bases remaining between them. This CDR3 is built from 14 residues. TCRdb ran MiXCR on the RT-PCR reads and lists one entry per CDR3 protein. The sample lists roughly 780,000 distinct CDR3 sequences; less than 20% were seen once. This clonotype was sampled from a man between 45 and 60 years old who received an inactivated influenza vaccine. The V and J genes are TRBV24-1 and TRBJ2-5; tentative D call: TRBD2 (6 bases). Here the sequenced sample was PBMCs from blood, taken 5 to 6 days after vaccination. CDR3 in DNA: TGTGCCACCAGTGATTTGCGGGTGCGGGGGACCCAGTACTTC. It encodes CATSDLRVRGTQYF.